This T cell receptor (beta chain) was sequenced in a study of T cells in Graves' hyperthyroidism and ophthalmopathy. PBMCs stemmed from 10 ml fresh peripheral blood. This clonotype was seen a handful of times. The CDR3 runs to 13 residues. In germline, CDR1 is GTSNPN, CDR2 SVGIG (reference sequence). Losses at the gene ends were 6 bases for V and 3 bases for J; bases not matched to a gene: 4. Amplification yielded TCR beta CDR3 regions, with RNA transcripts as the source. Researchers ran a first-round RT-PCR on the TCR CDR3 using the HTBI primer set. One entry per CDR3 protein results from TCRdb running MiXCR on the multiplex PCR reads. The sample yields hundreds of thousands of distinct CDR3 sequences, approximately 13% seen once.

The sample was blood. The chain uses TRBV30 and TRBJ2-7, with 11 bases lining up with TRBD1. The source of this sequence is a woman aged 25-40 years with Graves' hyperthyroidism. CDR3 in DNA: TGTGCCTGCCCGGGACAGGGGGTCTACGAGCAGTACTTC. Translation gives CACPGQGVYEQYF.